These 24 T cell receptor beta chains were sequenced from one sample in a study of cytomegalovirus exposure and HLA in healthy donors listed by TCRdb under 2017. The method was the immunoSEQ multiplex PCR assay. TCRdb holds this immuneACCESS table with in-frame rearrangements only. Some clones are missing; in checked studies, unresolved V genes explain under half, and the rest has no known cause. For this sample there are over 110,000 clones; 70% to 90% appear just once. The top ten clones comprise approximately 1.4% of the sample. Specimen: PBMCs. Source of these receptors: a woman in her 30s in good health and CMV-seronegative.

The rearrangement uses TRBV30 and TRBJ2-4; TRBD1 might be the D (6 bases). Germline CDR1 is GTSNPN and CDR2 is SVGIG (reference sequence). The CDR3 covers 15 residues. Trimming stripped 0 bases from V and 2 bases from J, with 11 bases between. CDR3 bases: TGTGCCTGGAGTGTAACCAGGGGACCCAAAAACATTCAGTACTTC. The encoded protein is CAWSVTRGPKNIQYF.

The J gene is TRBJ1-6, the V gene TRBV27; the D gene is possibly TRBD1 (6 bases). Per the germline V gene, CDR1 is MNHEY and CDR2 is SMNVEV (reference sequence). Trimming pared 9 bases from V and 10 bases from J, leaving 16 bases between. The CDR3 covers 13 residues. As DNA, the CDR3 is TGTGCCAGTCGAGGGGGTTTAGGATCACCCCTCCACTTT. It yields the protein CASRGGLGSPLHF.

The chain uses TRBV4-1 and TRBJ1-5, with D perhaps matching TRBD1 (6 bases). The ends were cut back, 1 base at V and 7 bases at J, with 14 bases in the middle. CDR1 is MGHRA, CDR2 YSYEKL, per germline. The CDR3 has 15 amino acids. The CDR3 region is CASSQVDRLWQPQHF. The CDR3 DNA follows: TGCGCCAGCAGCCAAGTTGACAGGCTTTGGCAGCCCCAGCATTTT.

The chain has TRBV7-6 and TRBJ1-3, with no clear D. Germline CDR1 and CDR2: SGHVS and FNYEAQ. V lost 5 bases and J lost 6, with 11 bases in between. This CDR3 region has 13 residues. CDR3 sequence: CASSPGTPNTIYF. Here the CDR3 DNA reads TGTGCCAGCAGCCCAGGAACCCCAAACACCATATATTTT.

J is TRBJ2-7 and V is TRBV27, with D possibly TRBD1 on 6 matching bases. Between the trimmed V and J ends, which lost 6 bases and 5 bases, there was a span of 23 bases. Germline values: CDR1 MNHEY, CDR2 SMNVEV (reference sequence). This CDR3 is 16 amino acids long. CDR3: CASRPATGSLIHEQYF. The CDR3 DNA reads TGTGCCAGCAGACCTGCAACAGGGAGTTTAATTCACGAGCAGTACTTC.

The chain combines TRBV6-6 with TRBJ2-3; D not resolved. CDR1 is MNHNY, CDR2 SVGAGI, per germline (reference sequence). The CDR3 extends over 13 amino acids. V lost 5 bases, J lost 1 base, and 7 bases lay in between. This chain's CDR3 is CASSTPGTDTQYF. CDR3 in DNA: TGTGCCAGCAGTACGCCGGGCACAGATACGCAGTATTTT.

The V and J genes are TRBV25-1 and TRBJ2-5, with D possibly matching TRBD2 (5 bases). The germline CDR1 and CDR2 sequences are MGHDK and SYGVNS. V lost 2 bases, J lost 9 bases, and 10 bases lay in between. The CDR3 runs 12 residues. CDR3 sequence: CASSEAPGAQYF. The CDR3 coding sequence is TGTGCCAGCAGTGAAGCCCCCGGGGCCCAGTACTTC. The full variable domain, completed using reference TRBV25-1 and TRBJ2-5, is EADIYQTPRYLVIGTGKKITLECSQTMGHDKMYWYQQDPGMELHLIHYSYGVNSTEKGDLSSESTVSRIRTEHFPLTLESARPSHTSQYLCASSEAPGAQYFGPGTRLLVL.

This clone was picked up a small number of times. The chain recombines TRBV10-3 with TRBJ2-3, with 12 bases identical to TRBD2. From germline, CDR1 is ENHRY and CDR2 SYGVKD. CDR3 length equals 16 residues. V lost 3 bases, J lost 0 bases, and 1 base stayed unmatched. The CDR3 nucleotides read TGTGCCATCAGTGAAGGACTAGCGGGGAGCACAGATACGCAGTATTTT. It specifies CAISEGLAGSTDTQYF.

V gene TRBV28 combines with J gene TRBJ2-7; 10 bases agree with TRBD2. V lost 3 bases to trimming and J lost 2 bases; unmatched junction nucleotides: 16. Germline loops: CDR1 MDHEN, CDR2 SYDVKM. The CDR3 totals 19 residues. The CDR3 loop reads CASSFISSASGGTTYEQYF. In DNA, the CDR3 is TGTGCCAGCAGTTTTATATCGTCGGCTAGCGGGGGTACTACCTACGAGCAGTACTTC.

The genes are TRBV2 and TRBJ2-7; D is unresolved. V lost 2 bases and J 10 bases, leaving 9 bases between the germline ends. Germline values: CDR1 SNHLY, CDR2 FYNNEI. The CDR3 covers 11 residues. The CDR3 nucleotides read TGTGCCAGCAGTGAAAGTCAGATTCAGTACTTC. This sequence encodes CASSESQIQYF.

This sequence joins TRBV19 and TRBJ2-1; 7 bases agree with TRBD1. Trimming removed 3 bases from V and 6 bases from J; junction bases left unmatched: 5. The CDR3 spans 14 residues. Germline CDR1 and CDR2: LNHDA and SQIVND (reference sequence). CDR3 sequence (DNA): TGTGCCAGTAGTATCGTAAACAGGGGCAATGAGCAGTTCTTC. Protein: CASSIVNRGNEQFF.

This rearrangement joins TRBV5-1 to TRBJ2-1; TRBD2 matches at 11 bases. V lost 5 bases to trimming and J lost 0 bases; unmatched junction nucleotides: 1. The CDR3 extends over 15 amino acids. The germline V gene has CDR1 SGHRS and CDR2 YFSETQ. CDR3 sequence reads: CASRLAGVSYNEQFF. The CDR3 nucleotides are TGCGCCAGCAGACTAGCGGGAGTCTCCTACAATGAGCAGTTCTTC.

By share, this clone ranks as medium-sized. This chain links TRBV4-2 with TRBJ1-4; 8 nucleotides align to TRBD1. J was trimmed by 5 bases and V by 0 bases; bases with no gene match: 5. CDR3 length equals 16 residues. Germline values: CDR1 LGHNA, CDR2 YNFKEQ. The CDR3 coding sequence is TGTGCCAGCAGCCAAGATCTCGGACAGGGAAATGAAAAACTGTTTTTT. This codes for CASSQDLGQGNEKLFF.

CDR3 amino acids: CASKPSTLYQDYGYTF. DNA for the CDR3: TGTGCCAGCAAACCCTCCACACTCTACCAGGACTATGGCTACACCTTC. The rearrangement joins TRBV2 to TRBJ1-2, with D unclear. Germline V CDR1 and CDR2: SNHLY, FYNNEI. CDR3 size: 16 residues. V was shortened by 7 bases and J by 3 bases, with 21 bases between the two germline ends.

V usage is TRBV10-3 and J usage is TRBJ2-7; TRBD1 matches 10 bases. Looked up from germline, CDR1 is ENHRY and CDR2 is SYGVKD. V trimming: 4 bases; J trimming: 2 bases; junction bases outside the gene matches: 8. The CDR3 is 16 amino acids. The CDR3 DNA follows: TGTGCCATCAGTGGGACAGGGGGGATGCCACCCTACGAGCAGTACTTC. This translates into CAISGTGGMPPYEQYF.

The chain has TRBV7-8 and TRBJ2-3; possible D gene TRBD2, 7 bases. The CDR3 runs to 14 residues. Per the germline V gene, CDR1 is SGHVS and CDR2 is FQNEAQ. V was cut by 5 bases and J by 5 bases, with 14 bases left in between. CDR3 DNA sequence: TGTGCCAGCAGCCACCGGGGGGCGGGAGATACGCAGTATTTT. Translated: CASSHRGAGDTQYF.

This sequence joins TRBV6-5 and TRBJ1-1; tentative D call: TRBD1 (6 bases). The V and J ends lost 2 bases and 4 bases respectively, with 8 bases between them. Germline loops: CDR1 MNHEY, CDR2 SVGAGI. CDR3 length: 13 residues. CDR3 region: CASSYEGGTEAFF. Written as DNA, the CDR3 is TGTGCCAGCAGTTACGAAGGGGGCACTGAAGCTTTCTTT.

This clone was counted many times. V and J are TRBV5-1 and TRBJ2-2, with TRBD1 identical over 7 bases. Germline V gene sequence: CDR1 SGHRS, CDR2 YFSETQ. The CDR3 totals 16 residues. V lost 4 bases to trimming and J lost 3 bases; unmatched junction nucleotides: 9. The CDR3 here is CASSLTGTADTGELFF. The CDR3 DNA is TGCGCCAGCAGCCTGACCGGGACAGCTGACACCGGGGAGCTGTTTTTT.

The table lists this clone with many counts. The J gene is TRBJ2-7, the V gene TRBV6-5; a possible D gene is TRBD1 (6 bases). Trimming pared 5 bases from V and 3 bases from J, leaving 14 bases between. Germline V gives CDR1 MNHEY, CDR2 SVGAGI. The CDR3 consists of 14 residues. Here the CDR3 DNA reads TGTGCCAGCAGTGACAGGTGGAGTCTCTACGAGCAGTACTTC. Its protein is CASSDRWSLYEQYF.

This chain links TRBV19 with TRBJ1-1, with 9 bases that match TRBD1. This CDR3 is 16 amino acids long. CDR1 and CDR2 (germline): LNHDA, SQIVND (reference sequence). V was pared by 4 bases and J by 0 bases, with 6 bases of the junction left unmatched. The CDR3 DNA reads TGTGCCAGTAGTACAATGGACAGGGGAATGAACACTGAAGCTTTCTTT. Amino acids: CASSTMDRGMNTEAFF.

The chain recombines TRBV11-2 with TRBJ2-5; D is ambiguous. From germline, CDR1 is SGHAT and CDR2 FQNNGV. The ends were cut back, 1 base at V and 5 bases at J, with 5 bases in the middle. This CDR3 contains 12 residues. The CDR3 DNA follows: TGTGCCAGCAGCTTAGCTCGGGAGACCCAGTACTTC. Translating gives CASSLARETQYF.

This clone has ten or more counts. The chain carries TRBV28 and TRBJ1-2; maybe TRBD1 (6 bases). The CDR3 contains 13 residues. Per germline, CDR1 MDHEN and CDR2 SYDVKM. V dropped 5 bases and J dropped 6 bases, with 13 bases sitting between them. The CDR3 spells CASSQGNSNGYTF. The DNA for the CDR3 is TGTGCCAGCAGTCAGGGGAACTCGAATGGCTACACCTTC.

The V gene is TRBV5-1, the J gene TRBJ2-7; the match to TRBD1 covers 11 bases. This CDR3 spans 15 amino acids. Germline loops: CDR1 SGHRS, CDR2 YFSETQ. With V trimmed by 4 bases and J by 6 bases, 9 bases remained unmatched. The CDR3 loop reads CASSPWPGQGGEQYF. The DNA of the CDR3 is TGCGCCAGCAGCCCCTGGCCGGGACAGGGGGGCGAGCAGTACTTC.

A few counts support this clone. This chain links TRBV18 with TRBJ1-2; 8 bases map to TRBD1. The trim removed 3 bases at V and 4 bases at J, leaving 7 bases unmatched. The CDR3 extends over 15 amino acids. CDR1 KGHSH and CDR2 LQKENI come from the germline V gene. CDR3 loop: CASSPGPTGAYGYTF. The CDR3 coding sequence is TGTGCCAGCTCACCCGGACCGACAGGGGCCTATGGCTACACCTTC.